The sequence of this TCR beta chain was determined in a study of T cell clonotyping in hematopoietic cell transplantation. There are 15 residues in the CDR3. Germline V gene sequence: CDR1 MGHDK, CDR2 SYGVNS. With 4 bases clipped from V and 6 bases from J, the junction kept 9 bases outside the gene matches. Profiled with immunoSEQ multiplex PCR; TCRdb holds only in-frame clones, not every one. The top ten clones hold 7.7% of a sample with around 7,000 clones, approximately 89% of them seen once. Study-wide points: Few recipient clonotypes overlapped donors; over 95% were de novo at given depth. After transplant, recipient diversity fell while pathologically expanded clonotypes grew through day 180.

Concerning this clone: Its antigen is not identified.

The specimen comprised PBMCs, sampled 100 days after allogeneic stem cell transplant. This chain connects TRBV25-1 to TRBJ2-3, with 8 bases that match TRBD2. The receptor was isolated from a male patient aged 18 to 35 who had an allogeneic stem cell transplant from a related donor, so the T cells may come from the graft donor. Some clones in this sample may be carry-over from other donors' samples. This chain's CDR3 is CASSVAGTSGDTQYF. The CDR3, as DNA: TGTGCCAGCAGTGTCGCCGGGACTAGTGGTGATACGCAGTATTTT.